This entry lists 2 T cell receptor beta chains sequenced from one sample in a study of cytomegalovirus exposure and HLA in healthy donors. Vbeta (60) and Jbeta (13) primers were used in the PCR. Measured with immunoSEQ multiplex PCR; TCRdb has only the in-frame clones, and not every one. The repertoire holds around 75,000 clones, with about three quarters as singletons. Specimen: PBMCs. The receptors shown here come from a man aged 18 to 29 in good health and CMV-seronegative.

This clone was counted a few times. The chain is built from TRBV4-2 and TRBJ2-1, with 8 bases that match TRBD2. Germline V gene data show CDR1 as LGHNA and CDR2 as YNFKEQ. The V segment lost 3 bases and the J segment 0 bases; nucleotides outside the gene matches: 4. The CDR3 is 16 residues long. The CDR3 spells CASSQPLAASYNEQFF. The CDR3 nucleotides read TGTGCCAGCAGCCAGCCACTAGCGGCCTCCTACAATGAGCAGTTCTTC.

Only a few counts were recorded for this clone. The CDR3 sequence is CASSLGVTGEYIQYF. CDR3 nucleotide sequence: TGTGCCAGCAGCTTGGGGGTGACAGGGGAATACATTCAGTACTTC. The chain carries TRBV5-4 and TRBJ2-4; 8 bases fit TRBD1. With V trimmed by 0 bases and J by 8 bases, 7 bases remained unmatched. CDR1 SGHNT and CDR2 YYREEE come from the germline V gene (reference sequence). There are 15 residues in the CDR3.